The 22 T cell receptor beta chains below all came from one sample that was sequenced in a study of CD8+ T cells in alopecia areata. Treatment defined: oral pan-JAK inhibitor, 5-10 mg twice daily. Once RNA had been extracted, it was reverse transcribed into cDNA to act as the sequencing template. Produced via immunoSEQ multiplex PCR; TCRdb's table is partial and in-frame only. The sample records a few hundred thousand clones, approximately 40% being singletons. This sample comprised CD4+ T cells sorted from blood, obtained at approximately week 37, from a patient treated with tofacitinib. The receptors come from a human donor with alopecia areata.

The J gene is TRBJ2-5, the V gene TRBV27, with a possible D match to TRBD2 (6 bases). The V gene lost 9 bases and the J gene lost 1 base, with 18 bases spanning the gap. The V gene's germline CDR1 is MNHEY and CDR2 SMNVEV (reference sequence). This CDR3 has 15 amino acids. As DNA, the CDR3 is TGTGCCAGTCAGGCACTAGCATACGTCCAAGAGACCCAGTACTTC. Protein sequence: CASQALAYVQETQYF.

This clone was seen once. The V and J genes are TRBV29-1 and TRBJ2-1; D might be TRBD2 (6 bases). The CDR3 is 13 amino acids. Germline CDR1 and CDR2: SQVTM and ANQGSEA. The V and J ends lost 5 bases and 9 bases respectively, with 17 bases between them. The CDR3 nucleotides are TGCAGCGTTCCGACAGCACCCGGGAGTGAGCAGTTCTTC. It yields the protein CSVPTAPGSEQFF.

V and J are TRBV4-3 and TRBJ2-5; the match to TRBD1 covers 7 bases. The CDR3 has 15 amino acids. The germline V gene has CDR1 LGHNA and CDR2 YSLEER. Germline trimming cut 0 bases from V and 4 bases from J; bases unmatched to any gene: 5. The CDR3 region is CASSQDWDSRETQYF. The CDR3 coding sequence is TGCGCCAGCAGCCAAGATTGGGACAGTAGAGAGACCCAGTACTTC.

The V and J genes are TRBV7-8 and TRBJ1-4, with TRBD1 as a possible D gene (5 bases). Germline values: CDR1 SGHVS, CDR2 FQNEAQ. V lost 3 bases, J lost 10 bases, and 9 bases lay in between. The CDR3 runs 12 residues. This CDR3 is CASSLGRVKLFF. The CDR3 DNA reads TGTGCCAGCAGCTTGGGACGAGTAAAACTGTTTTTT.

This chain uses TRBV4-2 with TRBJ2-1; 9 bases line up with TRBD2. The CDR3 length is 15 residues. Germline V gives CDR1 LGHNA, CDR2 YNFKEQ. V lost 1 base, J lost 15 bases, and 13 bases stayed unmatched. The DNA of the CDR3 is TGTGCCAGCAGCCAAGCTGCTAGCGGGACCCCCGCAGCGTTCTTC. This sequence encodes CASSQAASGTPAAFF.

This clone was seen at least ten times. V usage is TRBV20-1 and J usage is TRBJ2-5; D is unclear. V lost 5 bases to trimming and J lost 1 base, with 5 bases between them. Looked up from germline, CDR1 is DFQATT and CDR2 is SNEGSKA (reference sequence). The CDR3 extends over 11 amino acids. The CDR3 nucleotides are TGCAGTGCTGAATTCCAAGAGACCCAGTACTTC. It codes for CSAEFQETQYF.

The J gene is TRBJ1-1, the V gene TRBV29-1; tentative D call: TRBD1 (6 bases). The V and J ends lost 6 bases and 3 bases respectively, with 20 bases between them. The CDR3 is 15 amino acids. The germline V gene has CDR1 SQVTM and CDR2 ANQGSEA. The CDR3 region has the DNA TGCAGCGTGGCTATTGGGGGGACATCGTACACTGAAGCTTTCTTT. Translated: CSVAIGGTSYTEAFF.

This rearrangement joins TRBV28 to TRBJ2-2, with D possibly TRBD1 on 5 matching bases. CDR1 MDHEN and CDR2 SYDVKM come from the germline V gene. This CDR3 comprises 16 residues. With 6 bases removed from V and 3 bases from J, the gap between germline ends came to 17 bases. CDR3 sequence reads: CASSPSGFGDTGELFF. The CDR3 nucleotides read TGTGCCAGCAGCCCCTCAGGGTTTGGGGACACCGGGGAGCTGTTTTTT.

In this sample, this clone turned up a few times. J is TRBJ2-3 and V is TRBV29-1; TRBD2 matches 7 bases. The germline gives CDR1 SQVTM, CDR2 ANQGSEA. The CDR3 totals 12 residues. V lost 6 bases to trimming and J lost 4 bases; unmatched junction nucleotides: 4. DNA of the CDR3: TGCAGCGTCGGGAGGATCGCAGATACGCAGTATTTT. Translation gives CSVGRIADTQYF.

This clone was detected a few times. The J gene is TRBJ2-6, the V gene TRBV9; D remains unclear. The CDR3 is 16 residues long. Germline V gives CDR1 SGDLS, CDR2 YYNGEE. V was cut by 4 bases and J by 2 bases, with 13 bases left in between. This CDR3 reads CASSFRPSPGANVLTF. Written as DNA, the CDR3 is TGTGCCAGCAGCTTCCGACCTTCGCCTGGGGCCAACGTCCTGACTTTC.

The CDR3 reads CASSLSPRNAYEQYF. The CDR3 bases are TGTGCCAGCAGTTTATCCCCCAGAAATGCCTACGAGCAGTACTTC. The J gene is TRBJ2-7, the V gene TRBV6-5, with unresolved D. CDR1 is MNHEY and CDR2 is SVGAGI in the germline V gene. The CDR3 loop spans 15 amino acids. The V and J ends lost 4 bases and 2 bases respectively, with 15 bases between them.

This chain links TRBV4-2 with TRBJ2-3; D is undetermined. Germline V gives CDR1 LGHNA, CDR2 YNFKEQ. This CDR3 contains 14 residues. V was trimmed by 10 bases and J by 4 bases, leaving 18 bases between them. The CDR3 nucleotides are TGTGCCACGTCTCCTCGGGCACACGCAGATACGCAGTATTTT. It encodes CATSPRAHADTQYF.

This clone was counted a few times. The chain couples TRBV19 to TRBJ2-2; 8 nucleotides line up with TRBD2. V was clipped by 6 bases and J by 5 bases; unmatched bases: 8. The CDR3 runs to 15 residues. Germline CDR1 and CDR2: LNHDA and SQIVND (reference sequence). The DNA of the CDR3 is TGTGCCAGTAGCTCCGGGACTAGTGGTACCGGGGAGCTGTTTTTT. It encodes CASSSGTSGTGELFF.

This chain uses TRBV4-1 with TRBJ2-5; the D call may be TRBD1 or TRBD2 (5 bases each). V lost 7 bases and J 4 bases, leaving 19 bases between the germline ends. Germline V lookup: CDR1 MGHRA, CDR2 YSYEKL. The CDR3 loop spans 15 amino acids. Here the CDR3 DNA reads TGCGCCAGCACCGAAGTTAACCAGGGACGAGAGACCCAGTACTTC. It specifies CASTEVNQGRETQYF.

The V and J genes are TRBV7-3 and TRBJ2-2; D gene unclear. Germline loops: CDR1 SGHTA, CDR2 FQGTGA. The CDR3 runs 12 residues. The V and J ends lost 4 bases and 8 bases respectively, with 8 bases between them. Here the CDR3 DNA reads TGTGCCAGCAGCTCTGGCGTGGGGGAGCTGTTTTTT. This encodes CASSSGVGELFF.

The rearrangement uses TRBV10-3 and TRBJ1-5, with 8 bases identical to TRBD1. With V trimmed by 10 bases and J by 2 bases, 4 bases remained unmatched. The CDR3 extends over 13 amino acids. Germline assignment: CDR1 ENHRY and CDR2 SYGVKD. The CDR3 sequence is CASMTGGNQPQHF. DNA for the CDR3: TGTGCCAGCATGACAGGGGGCAATCAGCCCCAGCATTTT.

This rearrangement joins TRBV28 to TRBJ2-5; 9 bases are shared with TRBD1. From germline, CDR1 is MDHEN and CDR2 SYDVKM. V trimming: 7 bases; J trimming: 3 bases; junction bases outside the gene matches: 3. The CDR3 length is 13 residues. In nucleotides, the CDR3 is TGTGCCAGCAACACAGGGGGCGAAGAGACCCAGTACTTC. Protein sequence: CASNTGGEETQYF.

The V call is TRBV5-1, the J call TRBJ2-7; 8 bases match TRBD2. V shed 0 bases, J shed 4 bases, and the junction held 9 bases outside the gene matches. This CDR3 is 16 amino acids long. CDR1 and CDR2 (germline): SGHRS, YFSETQ. CDR3 residues: CASSLGLAGSRYEQYF. Here the CDR3 DNA reads TGCGCCAGCAGCTTGGGATTAGCGGGATCGCGGTACGAGCAGTACTTC. Looking up the rest from reference TRBV5-1 and TRBJ2-7 gives the full variable domain: KAGVTQTPRYLIKTRGQQVTLSCSPISGHRSVSWYQQTPGQGLQFLFEYFSETQRNKGNFPGRFSGRQFSNSRSEMNVSTLELGDSALYLCASSLGLAGSRYEQYFGPGTRLTVT.

This clone was counted once. This chain joins TRBV9 and TRBJ1-2; D not certain. The germline V gene encodes CDR1 SGDLS and CDR2 YYNGEE. The CDR3 contains 11 residues. Trimming took 4 bases from V and 8 from J, leaving 9 bases between them. The chain's CDR3 is CASSSRAGYTF. CDR3 coding DNA: TGTGCCAGCAGCTCACGGGCCGGCTACACCTTC. Based on the CDR3 plus reference TRBV9 and TRBJ1-2, the full variable domain is DSGVTQTPKHLITATGQRVTLRCSPRSGDLSVYWYQQSLDQGLQFLIQYYNGEERAKGNILERFSAQQFPDLHSELNLSSLELGDSALYFCASSSRAGYTFGSGTRLTVV.

This clone was seen a handful of times. This chain uses TRBV12-5 with TRBJ1-1, with D uncertain. The V end lost 5 bases, the J end lost 4 bases, and 14 bases lay between the germline ends. The V gene's germline CDR1 is LGHNT and CDR2 FRNRAP. The length of the CDR3 is 14 residues. The CDR3 protein is CASGRHDTATEAFF. For the CDR3, the DNA is TGTGCTAGTGGTCGACACGACACCGCCACTGAAGCTTTCTTT.

This chain joins TRBV30 and TRBJ2-3; no firm D call. With 1 base removed from V and 0 bases from J, the gap between germline ends came to 14 bases. Germline CDR1 GTSNPN, CDR2 SVGIG (reference sequence). This CDR3 is 16 amino acids long. CDR3 region: CAWSAPSTSSTDTQYF. CDR3 sequence (DNA): TGTGCCTGGAGTGCGCCCAGCACATCTAGCACAGATACGCAGTATTTT.

This clone came up a few times. This chain links TRBV11-2 with TRBJ2-7; 10 positions match TRBD1. The germline gives CDR1 SGHAT, CDR2 FQNNGV. The CDR3 runs 14 residues. V was pared by 5 bases and J by 3 bases, with 4 bases of the junction left unmatched. CDR3 DNA: TGTGCCAGCAGCGCCCGGACAGGGGGCTACGAGCAGTACTTC. It translates to CASSARTGGYEQYF.